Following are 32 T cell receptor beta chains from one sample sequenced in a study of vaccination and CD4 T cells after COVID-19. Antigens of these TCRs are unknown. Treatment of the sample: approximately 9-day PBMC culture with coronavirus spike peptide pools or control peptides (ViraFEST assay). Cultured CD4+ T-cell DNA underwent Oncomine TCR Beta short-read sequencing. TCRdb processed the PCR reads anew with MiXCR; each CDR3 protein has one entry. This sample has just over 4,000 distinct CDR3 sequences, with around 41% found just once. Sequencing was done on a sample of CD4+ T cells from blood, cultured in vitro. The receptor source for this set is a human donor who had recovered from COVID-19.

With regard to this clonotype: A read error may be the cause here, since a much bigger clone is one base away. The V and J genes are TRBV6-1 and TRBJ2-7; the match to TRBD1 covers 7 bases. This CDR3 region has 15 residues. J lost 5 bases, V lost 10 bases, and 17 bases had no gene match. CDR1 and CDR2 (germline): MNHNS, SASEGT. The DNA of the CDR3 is TGTGCCAACAGCCGGGGACAGAACCCGTCGGACGAGCAGTACTTC. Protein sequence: CANSRGQNPSDEQYF.

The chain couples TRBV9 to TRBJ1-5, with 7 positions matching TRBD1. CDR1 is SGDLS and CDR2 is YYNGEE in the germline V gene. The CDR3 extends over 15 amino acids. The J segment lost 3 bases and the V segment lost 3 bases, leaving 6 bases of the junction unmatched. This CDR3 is CASSAGGQPNQPQHF. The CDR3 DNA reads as TGTGCCAGCAGCGCCGGGGGACAGCCCAATCAGCCCCAGCATTTT. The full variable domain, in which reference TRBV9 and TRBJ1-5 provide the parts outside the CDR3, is DSGVTQTPKHLITATGQRVTLRCSPRSGDLSVYWYQQSLDQGLQFLIQYYNGEERAKGNILERFSAQQFPDLHSELNLSSLELGDSALYFCASSAGGQPNQPQHFGDGTRLSIL.

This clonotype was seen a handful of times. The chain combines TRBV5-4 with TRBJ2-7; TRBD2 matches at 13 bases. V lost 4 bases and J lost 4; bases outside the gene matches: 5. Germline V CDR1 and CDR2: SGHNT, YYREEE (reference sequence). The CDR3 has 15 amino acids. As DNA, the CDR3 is TGTGCCAGCAGCGCGGGACTAGCGGGGCAATACGAGCAGTACTTC. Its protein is CASSAGLAGQYEQYF.

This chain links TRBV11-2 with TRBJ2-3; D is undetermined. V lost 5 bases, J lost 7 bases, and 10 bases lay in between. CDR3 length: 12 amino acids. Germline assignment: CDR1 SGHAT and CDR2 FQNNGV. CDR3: CASSPSANTQYF. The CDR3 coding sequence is TGTGCCAGCAGCCCTTCTGCTAATACGCAGTATTTT.

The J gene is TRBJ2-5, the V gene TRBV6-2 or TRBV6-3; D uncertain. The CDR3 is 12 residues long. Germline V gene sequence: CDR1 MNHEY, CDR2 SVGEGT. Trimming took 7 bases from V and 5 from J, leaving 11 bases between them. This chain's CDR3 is CASNPRGETQYF. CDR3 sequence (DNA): TGTGCCAGCAACCCCCGAGGCGAGACCCAGTACTTC.

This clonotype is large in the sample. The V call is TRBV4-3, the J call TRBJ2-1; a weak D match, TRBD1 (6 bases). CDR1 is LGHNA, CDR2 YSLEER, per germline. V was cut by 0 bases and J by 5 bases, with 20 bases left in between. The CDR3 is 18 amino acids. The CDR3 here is CASSQEANRDINNNEQFF. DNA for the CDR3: TGCGCCAGCAGCCAAGAGGCCAACCGGGACATTAACAACAATGAGCAGTTCTTC.

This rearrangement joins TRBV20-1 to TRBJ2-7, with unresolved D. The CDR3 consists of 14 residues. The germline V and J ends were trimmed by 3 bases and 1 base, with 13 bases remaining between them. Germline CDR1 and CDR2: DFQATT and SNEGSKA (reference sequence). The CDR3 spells CSASIAPESYEQYF. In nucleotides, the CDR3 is TGCAGTGCTAGTATTGCTCCGGAATCCTACGAGCAGTACTTC.

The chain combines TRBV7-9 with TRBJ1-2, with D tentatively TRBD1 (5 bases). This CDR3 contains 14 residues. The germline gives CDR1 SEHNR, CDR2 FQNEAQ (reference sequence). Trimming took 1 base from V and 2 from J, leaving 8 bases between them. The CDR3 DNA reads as TGTGCCAGCAGCTTAGTTTCAGGGAACTATGGCTACACCTTC. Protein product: CASSLVSGNYGYTF.

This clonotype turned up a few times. As DNA, the CDR3 is TGTGCCAGCAGCCATGCCAGCGCGACAGGGACCCAGTACTTC. Amino acid sequence: CASSHASATGTQYF. This chain links TRBV7-2 with TRBJ2-5, with a weak D call TRBD1 (6 bases). The V gene's germline CDR1 is SGHTA and CDR2 FQGNSA. V was pared by 5 bases and J by 7 bases, with 17 bases between. The CDR3 contains 14 residues.

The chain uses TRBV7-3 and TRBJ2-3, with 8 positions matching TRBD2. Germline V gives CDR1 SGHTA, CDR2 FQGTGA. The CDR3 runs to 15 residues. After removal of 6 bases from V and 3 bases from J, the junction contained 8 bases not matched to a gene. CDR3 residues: CASSRIAGPTDTQYF. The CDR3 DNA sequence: TGTGCCAGCAGTAGGATAGCGGGGCCAACAGATACGCAGTATTTT.

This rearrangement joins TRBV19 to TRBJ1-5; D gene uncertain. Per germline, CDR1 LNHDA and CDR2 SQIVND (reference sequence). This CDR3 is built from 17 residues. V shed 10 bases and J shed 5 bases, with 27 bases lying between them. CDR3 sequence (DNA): TGTGCCACAAAAATGTACTTTGGCTCGGGGTCCTATCAGCCCCAGCATTTT. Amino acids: CATKMYFGSGSYQPQHF.

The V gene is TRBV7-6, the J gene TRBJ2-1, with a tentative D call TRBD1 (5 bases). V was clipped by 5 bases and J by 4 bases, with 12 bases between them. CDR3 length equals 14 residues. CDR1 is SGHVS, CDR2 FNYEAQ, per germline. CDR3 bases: TGTGCCAGCAGCCTTAGGGGTCGGTACAATGAGCAGTTCTTC. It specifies CASSLRGRYNEQFF.

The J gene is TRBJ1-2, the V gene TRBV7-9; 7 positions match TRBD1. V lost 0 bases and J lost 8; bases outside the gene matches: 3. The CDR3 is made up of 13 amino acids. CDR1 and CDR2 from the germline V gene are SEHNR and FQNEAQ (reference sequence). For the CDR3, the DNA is TGTGCCAGCAGCTTAGCAGGGGGACAGGGCTACACCTTC. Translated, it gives CASSLAGGQGYTF.

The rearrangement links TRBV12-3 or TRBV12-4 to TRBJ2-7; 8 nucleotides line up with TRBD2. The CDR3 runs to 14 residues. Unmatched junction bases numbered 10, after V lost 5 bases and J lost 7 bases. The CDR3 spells CASSVSGILGEQYF. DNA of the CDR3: TGTGCCAGCAGTGTTAGCGGGATCCTGGGGGAGCAGTACTTC.

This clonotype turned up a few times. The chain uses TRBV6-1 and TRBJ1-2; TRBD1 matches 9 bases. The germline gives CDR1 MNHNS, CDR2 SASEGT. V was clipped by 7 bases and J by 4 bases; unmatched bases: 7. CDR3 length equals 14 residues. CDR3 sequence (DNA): TGTGCCAGCAAATTAGGACAGGGGATCTATGGCTACACCTTC. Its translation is CASKLGQGIYGYTF.

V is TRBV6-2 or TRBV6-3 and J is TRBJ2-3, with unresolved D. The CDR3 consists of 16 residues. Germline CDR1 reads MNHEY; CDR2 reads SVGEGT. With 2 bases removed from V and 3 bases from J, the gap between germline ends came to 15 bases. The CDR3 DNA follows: TGTGCCAGCAGTTACCCGCTTTCGACGTTGACAGATACGCAGTATTTT. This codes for CASSYPLSTLTDTQYF.

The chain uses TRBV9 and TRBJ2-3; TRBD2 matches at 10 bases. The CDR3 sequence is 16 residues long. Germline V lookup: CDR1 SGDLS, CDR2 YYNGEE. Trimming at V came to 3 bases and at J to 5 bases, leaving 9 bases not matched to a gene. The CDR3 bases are TGTGCCAGCAGCGCGGGTCTAGCGGGAGTTGGAGATACGCAGTATTTT. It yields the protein CASSAGLAGVGDTQYF.

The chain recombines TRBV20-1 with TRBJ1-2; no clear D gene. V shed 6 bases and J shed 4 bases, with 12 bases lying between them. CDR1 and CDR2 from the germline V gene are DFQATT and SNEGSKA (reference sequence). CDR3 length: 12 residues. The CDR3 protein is CSARIQVYGYTF. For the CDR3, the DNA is TGCAGTGCCAGGATCCAAGTCTATGGCTACACCTTC.

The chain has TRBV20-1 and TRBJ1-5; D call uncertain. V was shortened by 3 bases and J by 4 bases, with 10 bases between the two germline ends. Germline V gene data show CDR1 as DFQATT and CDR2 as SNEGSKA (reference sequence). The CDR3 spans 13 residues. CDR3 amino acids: CSASSTANQPQHF. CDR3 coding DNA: TGCAGTGCTAGTAGCACAGCAAATCAGCCCCAGCATTTT.

CDR3: CSARGGTGDEQYF. The CDR3 nucleotides read TGCAGTGCTAGAGGGGGGACAGGGGACGAGCAGTACTTC. The rearrangement uses TRBV20-1 and TRBJ2-7; 10 positions agree with TRBD1. The germline gives CDR1 DFQATT, CDR2 SNEGSKA (reference sequence). This CDR3 region has 13 residues. V gave up 1 base and J gave up 5 bases; unmatched junction bases: 2.

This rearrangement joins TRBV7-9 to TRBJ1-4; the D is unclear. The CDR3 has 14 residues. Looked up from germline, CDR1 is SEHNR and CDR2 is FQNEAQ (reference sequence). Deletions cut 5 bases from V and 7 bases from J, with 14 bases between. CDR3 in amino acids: CASSPQVGGEKLFF. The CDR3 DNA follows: TGTGCCAGCAGCCCCCAGGTGGGAGGTGAAAAACTGTTTTTT.

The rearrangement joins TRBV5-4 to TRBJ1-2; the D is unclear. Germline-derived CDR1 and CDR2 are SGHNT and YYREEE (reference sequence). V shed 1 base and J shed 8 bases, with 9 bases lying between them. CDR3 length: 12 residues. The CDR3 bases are TGTGCCAGCAGCTTGCGAAGCGAGGGCTACACCTTC. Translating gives CASSLRSEGYTF.

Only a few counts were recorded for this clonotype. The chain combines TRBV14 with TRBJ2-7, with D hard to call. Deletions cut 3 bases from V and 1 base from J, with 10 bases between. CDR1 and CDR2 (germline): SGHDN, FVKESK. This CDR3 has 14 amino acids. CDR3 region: CASSHWRSSYEQYF. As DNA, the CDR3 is TGTGCCAGCAGCCATTGGCGCAGTTCCTACGAGCAGTACTTC.

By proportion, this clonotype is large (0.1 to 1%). The CDR3 reads CASSYSSGRSGELFF. In DNA form, the CDR3 reads TGTGCCAGCAGTTACTCGAGCGGGAGGTCCGGGGAGCTGTTTTTT. The J gene is TRBJ2-2, the V gene TRBV6-5, with 9 nucleotides matching TRBD2. CDR3 length equals 15 residues. Germline CDR1 is MNHEY and CDR2 is SVGAGI. The V gene end was trimmed by 0 bases and the J gene end by 6 bases; junction bases not matched to a gene: 2.

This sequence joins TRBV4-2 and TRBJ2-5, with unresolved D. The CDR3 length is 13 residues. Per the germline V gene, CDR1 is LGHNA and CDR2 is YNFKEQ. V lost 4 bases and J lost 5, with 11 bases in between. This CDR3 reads CASSRASVETQYF. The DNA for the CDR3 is TGTGCCAGCAGCCGGGCTAGTGTGGAGACCCAGTACTTC.

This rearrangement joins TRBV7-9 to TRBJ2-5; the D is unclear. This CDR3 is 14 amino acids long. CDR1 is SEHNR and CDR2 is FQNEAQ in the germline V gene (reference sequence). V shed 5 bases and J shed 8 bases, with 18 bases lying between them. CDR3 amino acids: CASSLTWTTPTQYF. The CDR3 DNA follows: TGTGCCAGCAGCCTTACCTGGACCACCCCCACCCAGTACTTC. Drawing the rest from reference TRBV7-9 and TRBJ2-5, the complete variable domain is DTGVSQNPRHKITKRGQNVTFRCDPISEHNRLYWYRQTLGQGPEFLTYFQNEAQLEKSRLLSDRFSAERPKGSFSTLEIQRTEQGDSAMYLCASSLTWTTPTQYFGPGTRLLVL.

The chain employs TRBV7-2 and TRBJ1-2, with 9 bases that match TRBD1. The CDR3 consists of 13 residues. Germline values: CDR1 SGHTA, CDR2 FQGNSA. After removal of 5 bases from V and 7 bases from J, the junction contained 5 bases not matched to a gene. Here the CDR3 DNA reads TGTGCCAGCAGCCGGGACAGGGCGGTTGGCTACACCTTC. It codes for CASSRDRAVGYTF.

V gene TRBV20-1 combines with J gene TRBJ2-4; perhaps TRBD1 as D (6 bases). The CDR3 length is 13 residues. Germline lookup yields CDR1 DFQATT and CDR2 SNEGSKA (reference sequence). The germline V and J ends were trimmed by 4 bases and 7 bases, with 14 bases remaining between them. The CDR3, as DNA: TGCAGTGCTACCCCCGGACAGAGGAACATTCAGTACTTC. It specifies CSATPGQRNIQYF.

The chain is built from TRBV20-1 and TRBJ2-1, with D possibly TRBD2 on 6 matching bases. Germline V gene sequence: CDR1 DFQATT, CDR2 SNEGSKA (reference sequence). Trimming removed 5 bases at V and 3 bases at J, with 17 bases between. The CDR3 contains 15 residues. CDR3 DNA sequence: TGCAGTGCTCTAAGCGGCCAGGAGGGCTACAATGAGCAGTTCTTC. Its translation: CSALSGQEGYNEQFF.

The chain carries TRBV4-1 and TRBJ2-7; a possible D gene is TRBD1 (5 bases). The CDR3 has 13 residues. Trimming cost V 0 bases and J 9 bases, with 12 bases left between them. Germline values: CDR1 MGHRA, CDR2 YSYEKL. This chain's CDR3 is CASSQDQGMVQYF. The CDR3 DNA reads TGCGCCAGCAGCCAAGATCAGGGAATGGTGCAGTACTTC.

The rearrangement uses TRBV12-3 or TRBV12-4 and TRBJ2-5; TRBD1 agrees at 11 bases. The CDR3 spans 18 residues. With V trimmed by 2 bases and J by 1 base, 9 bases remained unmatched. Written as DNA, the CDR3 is TGTGCCAGCAGTTTACGAAATTCTGGGACAGGGGGCCAAGAGACCCAGTACTTC. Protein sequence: CASSLRNSGTGGQETQYF.

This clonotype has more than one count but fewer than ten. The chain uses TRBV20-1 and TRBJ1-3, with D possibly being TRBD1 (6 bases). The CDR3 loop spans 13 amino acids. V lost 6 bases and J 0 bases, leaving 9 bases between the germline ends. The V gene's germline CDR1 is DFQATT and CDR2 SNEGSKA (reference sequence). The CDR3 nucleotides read TGCAGTGCCACACAGGGCTCTGGAAACACCATATATTTT. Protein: CSATQGSGNTIYF.